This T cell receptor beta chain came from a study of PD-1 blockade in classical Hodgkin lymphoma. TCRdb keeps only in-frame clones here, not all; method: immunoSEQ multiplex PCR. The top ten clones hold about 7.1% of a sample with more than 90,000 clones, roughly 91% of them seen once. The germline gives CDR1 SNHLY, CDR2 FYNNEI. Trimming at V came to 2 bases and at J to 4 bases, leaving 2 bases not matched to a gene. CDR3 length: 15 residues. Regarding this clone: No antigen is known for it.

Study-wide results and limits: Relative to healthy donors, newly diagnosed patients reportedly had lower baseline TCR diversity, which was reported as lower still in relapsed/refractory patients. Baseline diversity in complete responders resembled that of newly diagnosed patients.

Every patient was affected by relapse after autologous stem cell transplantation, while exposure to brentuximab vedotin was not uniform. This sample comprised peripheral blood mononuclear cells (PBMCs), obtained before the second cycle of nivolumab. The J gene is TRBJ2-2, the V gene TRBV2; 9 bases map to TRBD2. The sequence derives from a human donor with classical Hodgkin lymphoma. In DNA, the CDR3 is TGTGCCAGCAGTGAACTAGCGGGGACCACCGGGGAGCTGTTTTTT. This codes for CASSELAGTTGELFF.